This is a list of T cell receptor beta chains from one sample in a study of T cells in localized non-small cell lung cancer. TCRdb's copy holds only in-frame clones and misses some; the assay was immunoSEQ multiplex PCR. The sample holds roughly 53,000 clones, roughly 83% seen once. The specimen was peripheral blood mononuclear cells, collected before any cancer treatment. The receptors were sampled from a man aged 35-69 years with stage III lung adenocarcinoma. CDR3s include the opening cysteine and the closing phenylalanine or tryptophan. D genes are given only for firm matches. Clone size is stated in some rows and not others, as once, few, many or a class when expanded.

V,D,size,J,CDR3,DNA
TRBV11-3,TRBD1,-,TRBJ1-1,CASSFGQGYTEAFF,TGTGCCAGCAGCTTCGGACAGGGATACACTGAAGCTTTCTTT
TRBV19,-,-,TRBJ1-2,CASSIRSIRYGYTF,TGTGCCAGTAGTATCCGCTCCATAAGGTATGGCTACACCTTC
TRBV18,TRBD1,-,TRBJ1-1,CASSPGTGRNTEAFF,TGTGCCAGCTCACCCGGGACAGGTAGAAACACTGAAGCTTTCTTT
TRBV6-1,-,-,TRBJ1-4,CASIPGQPRGEKLFF,TGTGCCAGCATCCCCGGACAGCCCCGGGGCGAAAAACTGTTTTTT
TRBV9,-,few,TRBJ2-3,CASSVGRESDTQYF,TGTGCCAGCAGCGTAGGCAGGGAGTCAGATACGCAGTATTTT
TRBV4-2,-,once,TRBJ2-5,CASSQDGGNAETQYF,TGTGCCAGCAGTCAAGATGGGGGGAACGCGGAGACCCAGTACTTC
TRBV30,TRBD2,-,TRBJ2-3,CSPRGGVDSGTDTQYF,TGTTCCCCGCGGGGGGGGGTGGATTCTGGCACAGATACGCAGTATTTT
TRBV21-1,-,-,TRBJ1-2,CASSSSPPEDGYTF,TGTGCCAGCTCCTCGAGTCCCCCCGAAGATGGCTACACCTTC
TRBV7-3,TRBD2,-,TRBJ2-3,CASSLTSGSGTDTQYF,TGTGCCAGCAGCTTGACTAGCGGGAGTGGGACAGATACGCAGTATTTT
TRBV19,TRBD1,-,TRBJ2-2,CATKGGRNTGELFF,TGTGCCACTAAAGGGGGCAGGAACACCGGGGAGCTGTTTTTT
TRBV7-9,-,-,TRBJ2-7,CASSPTGKDEQYF,TGTGCCAGCAGCCCTACAGGAAAAGACGAGCAGTACTTC
TRBV6-5,TRBD2,-,TRBJ2-1,CASRAPGLVYSEQFF,TGTGCCAGCAGGGCCCCGGGACTAGTTTATTCTGAGCAGTTCTTC
TRBV5-1,-,-,TRBJ2-7,CASSLAQGAIMYEQYF,TGCGCCAGCAGCTTGGCCCAAGGGGCAATCATGTACGAGCAGTACTTC
TRBV30,-,-,TRBJ2-7,CAWSSFYEQYF,TGTGCCTGGAGTTCCTTTTACGAGCAGTACTTC
TRBV2,-,-,TRBJ1-1,CASSEQGRGEAFF,TGTGCCAGCAGTGAACAGGGGAGAGGTGAAGCTTTCTTT
TRBV7-7,TRBD1,few,TRBJ2-2,CASSSGQGVNTGELFF,TGTGCCAGCAGCTCGGGACAGGGAGTGAACACCGGGGAGCTGTTTTTT
TRBV5-6,-,once,TRBJ2-2,CASSLETGNTGELFF,TGTGCCAGCAGCTTGGAGACAGGGAACACCGGGGAGCTGTTTTTT
TRBV12-5,-,-,TRBJ1-1,CASGSFQGRDTEAFF,TGTGCTAGTGGCTCCTTCCAGGGGAGGGACACTGAAGCTTTCTTT
TRBV7-3,-,-,TRBJ1-1,CASSLSTRHTEAFF,TGTGCCAGCAGCTTGAGTACAAGGCACACTGAAGCTTTCTTT
TRBV30,-,-,TRBJ2-2,CAWSKGGDGKLFF,TGTGCCTGGAGTAAAGGAGGGGACGGAAAGCTGTTTTTT
TRBV11-2,-,-,TRBJ2-3,CASSFGTQETDTQYF,TGTGCCAGCAGCTTTGGGACACAGGAAACAGATACGCAGTATTTT
TRBV18,TRBD1,-,TRBJ1-2,CASSPSGTGIEGYTF,TGTGCCAGCTCACCCTCCGGGACAGGAATCGAGGGCTACACCTTC
TRBV10-3,-,few,TRBJ2-1,CAIRPSKGGNEQFF,TGTGCCATCAGACCTAGCAAAGGGGGCAATGAGCAGTTCTTC
TRBV5-4,-,-,TRBJ2-3,CATTRGAADTQYF,TGTGCCACCACCCGGGGGGCGGCAGATACGCAGTATTTT
TRBV5-1,TRBD1,-,TRBJ2-5,CASSPTVGQAQETQYF,TGCGCCAGCTCGCCCACTGTTGGACAGGCTCAAGAGACCCAGTACTTC
TRBV19,TRBD2,-,TRBJ2-1,CASRKVAGVVFDEQFF,TGTGCCAGTAGAAAGGTAGCGGGAGTTGTATTCGATGAGCAGTTCTTC
TRBV5-1,TRBD2,-,TRBJ2-3,CASSLGTSGGPDTQYF,TGCGCCAGCAGCCTCGGGACTAGCGGGGGCCCAGATACGCAGTATTTT
TRBV29-1,-,-,TRBJ1-1,CSVGDPEAFF,TGCAGCGTCGGGGACCCTGAAGCTTTCTTT
TRBV10-1,-,-,TRBJ1-5,CASSESRRGRNQPQHF,TGCGCCAGCAGTGAGTCTAGGCGGGGAAGGAATCAGCCCCAGCATTTT
TRBV10-3,-,few,TRBJ1-1,CAISESGGTEAFF,TGTGCCATCAGTGAGTCAGGGGGAACTGAAGCTTTCTTT
TRBV25-1,-,-,TRBJ2-3,CASRPEGGTQYF,TGTGCCAGCAGGCCGGAGGGTGGTACGCAGTATTTT
TRBV6-1,-,-,TRBJ1-2,CASSADTPGYTF,TGTGCCAGCAGTGCGGACACTCCAGGCTACACCTTC
TRBV7-6,TRBD1,-,TRBJ2-7,CASSLGPGQGPYEQYF,TGTGCCAGCAGCTTAGGGCCGGGACAGGGCCCATACGAGCAGTACTTC
TRBV4-2,-,-,TRBJ2-1,CASSPNIGLSYNEQFF,TGTGCCAGCAGCCCGAATATAGGCCTTTCCTACAATGAGCAGTTCTTC
TRBV19,-,-,TRBJ1-1,CASIRAPGTEAFF,TGTGCCAGTATTAGGGCCCCGGGCACTGAAGCTTTCTTT
TRBV11-2,-,-,TRBJ2-5,CASTPVMGQETQYF,TGTGCCAGCACGCCGGTCATGGGTCAAGAGACCCAGTACTTC
TRBV18,-,once,TRBJ1-1,CASSGNTEAFF,TGTGCCAGCTCTGGGAACACTGAAGCTTTCTTT
TRBV10-3,TRBD2,-,TRBJ2-2,CAIKGSGGFRSGELFF,TGTGCCATCAAGGGTAGCGGGGGCTTTCGGAGCGGGGAGCTGTTTTTT
TRBV9,-,-,TRBJ2-2,CASNSRLQWDTGELFF,TGTGCCAGCAACTCGAGACTACAGTGGGACACCGGGGAGCTGTTTTTT
TRBV7-9,TRBD1,-,TRBJ2-7,CASSYSGQGTYEQYF,TGTGCCAGCAGCTATTCGGGACAGGGGACCTACGAGCAGTACTTC
TRBV11-2,-,-,TRBJ2-3,CASSLEGRASDTQYF,TGTGCCAGCAGCTTAGAGGGCAGGGCGTCAGATACGCAGTATTTT
TRBV29-1,-,few,TRBJ1-2,CSVGDGYTF,TGCAGCGTTGGAGATGGCTACACCTTC
TRBV5-1,-,-,TRBJ1-2,CASSLGTDYGYTF,TGCGCCAGCAGCTTGGGGACAGACTATGGCTACACCTTC
TRBV15,-,-,TRBJ2-5,CATSRDVETQYF,TGTGCCACCAGCCGGGACGTGGAGACCCAGTACTTC
TRBV6-5,-,-,TRBJ1-2,CASNPGGGSYGYTF,TGTGCCAGCAACCCCGGGGGGGGAAGCTATGGCTACACCTTC
TRBV7-3,TRBD1,-,TRBJ2-1,CASSLTPTGGLNEQFF,TGTGCCAGCAGCTTAACCCCTACAGGGGGTTTGAATGAGCAGTTCTTC
TRBV5-1,TRBD1,once,TRBJ2-1,CASSPGQGVEQFF,TGCGCCAGCAGCCCCGGACAGGGGGTTGAGCAGTTCTTC
TRBV7-9,-,-,TRBJ2-5,CASSLSLGKETQYF,TGTGCCAGCAGCTTATCGTTAGGGAAAGAGACCCAGTACTTC
TRBV30,TRBD1,-,TRBJ2-7,CAWIPAGDRDEQYF,TGTGCCTGGATCCCCGCAGGGGACAGGGACGAGCAGTACTTC
TRBV29-1,TRBD2,-,TRBJ2-2,CSVRAGANTGELFF,TGCAGCGTTCGAGCGGGAGCAAACACCGGGGAGCTGTTTTTT
TRBV11-3,-,-,TRBJ2-5,CASSLTGAPGAQYF,TGTGCCAGCAGCTTGACGGGAGCCCCGGGGGCCCAGTACTTC
TRBV28,TRBD1,-,TRBJ2-1,CASTPVSRTGSSSYNEQFF,TGTGCCAGCACCCCTGTGAGCAGGACAGGGTCAAGCTCCTACAATGAGCAGTTCTTC